One sample yielded the 26 T cell receptor beta chains listed below, sequenced in a study of blood T cell repertoires in COVID-19. Sequencing was performed with immunoSEQ multiplex PCR; in TCRdb, only in-frame clones are kept and a portion is missing. This repertoire shows 150,000 to 200,000 clones, around four fifths found once; its top ten account for around 16%. Source material: PBMCs or T cells enriched from blood (not recorded which). These receptors originate from a woman aged 45 to 65 who had recovered from COVID-19.

The gene calls are TRBV10-3 and TRBJ1-5; TRBD1 agrees at 7 bases. CDR1 is ENHRY and CDR2 is SYGVKD in the germline V gene. The CDR3 is 15 amino acids. V was clipped by 0 bases and J by 6 bases; unmatched bases: 5. The CDR3 protein is CAISESRAGGQPQHF. In DNA form, the CDR3 reads TGTGCCATCAGTGAGTCGAGGGCAGGGGGTCAGCCCCAGCATTTT.

The chain has TRBV7-2 and TRBJ2-7; 7 positions match TRBD1. This CDR3 has 16 residues. The germline V gene has CDR1 SGHTA and CDR2 FQGNSA. J lost 2 bases, V lost 0 bases, and 7 bases had no gene match. CDR3 in amino acids: CASSLALGQITYEQYF. CDR3 nucleotides: TGTGCCAGCAGCTTAGCGTTGGGACAGATAACCTACGAGCAGTACTTC.

The chain recombines TRBV20-1 with TRBJ2-3; tentatively, D is TRBD2 (6 bases). This CDR3 contains 12 residues. Trimming took off 6 bases at V and 8 bases at J, with 15 bases between the two ends. Germline lookup yields CDR1 DFQATT and CDR2 SNEGSKA (reference sequence). The CDR3 nucleotides are TGCAGTGCCAGTAAGACTAGTATTACGCAGTATTTT. Its translation: CSASKTSITQYF.

This rearrangement joins TRBV3-1 (or the pseudogene TRBV3-2) to TRBJ2-2; D gene unclear. CDR1 LGHDT and CDR2 YNNKEL come from the germline V gene (reference sequence). Trimming removed 0 bases from V and 0 bases from J, with 8 bases in between. CDR3 length: 16 residues. CDR3 sequence: CASSQESVTNTGELFF. Here the CDR3 DNA reads TGTGCCAGCAGCCAAGAGAGCGTCACGAACACCGGGGAGCTGTTTTTT.

A single count supports this clone. The V call is TRBV5-1, the J call TRBJ2-7, with 13 bases fitting TRBD2. The germline gives CDR1 SGHRS, CDR2 YFSETQ. This CDR3 region has 16 residues. The V gene end was trimmed by 1 base and the J gene end by 7 bases; junction bases not matched to a gene: 8. The CDR3 here is CASSLITSGGAGEQYF. The CDR3 DNA follows: TGCGCCAGCAGCTTGATCACTAGCGGGGGGGCGGGTGAGCAGTACTTC.

A few counts support this clone. V usage is TRBV7-3 and J usage is TRBJ2-2; TRBD1 matches 7 bases. J lost 0 bases, V lost 3 bases, and 10 bases had no gene match. The CDR3 runs to 18 residues. Germline CDR1 and CDR2: SGHTA and FQGTGA. The CDR3: CASSLSPIGQANTGELFF. In nucleotides, the CDR3 is TGTGCCAGCAGCTTGTCCCCCATCGGACAGGCGAACACCGGGGAGCTGTTTTTT.

The chain joins TRBV7-3 to TRBJ2-1, with a weak D call TRBD2 (6 bases). V was pared by 1 base and J by 8 bases, with 24 bases between. Germline V lookup: CDR1 SGHTA, CDR2 FQGTGA. The CDR3 contains 18 residues. DNA of the CDR3: TGTGCCAGCAGCTTAAAGGGTAGTAGCGGAGGGAGTGGCCATGAGCAGTTCTTC. Its protein is CASSLKGSSGGSGHEQFF.

J is TRBJ1-6 and V is TRBV19; 10 bases map to TRBD1. Germline trimming cut 2 bases from V and 6 bases from J; bases unmatched to any gene: 7. Germline CDR1 reads LNHDA; CDR2 reads SQIVND (reference sequence). The CDR3 loop spans 17 amino acids. CDR3 protein: CASSISGTGAVNSPLHF. The CDR3, as DNA: TGTGCCAGTAGTATATCGGGGACAGGGGCAGTTAATTCACCCCTCCACTTT.

The rearrangement uses TRBV19 and TRBJ1-1; a weak D match, TRBD1 (5 bases). V was shortened by 4 bases and J by 5 bases, with 11 bases between the two germline ends. Germline V gene data show CDR1 as LNHDA and CDR2 as SQIVND (reference sequence). The CDR3 loop spans 13 amino acids. CDR3 sequence: CASSTGFWTEAFF. CDR3 in DNA: TGTGCCAGTAGTACAGGGTTTTGGACTGAAGCTTTCTTT.

This sequence joins TRBV11-3 and TRBJ2-5; 14 bases align to TRBD2. The CDR3 spans 16 residues. The V segment lost 5 bases and the J segment 5 bases; nucleotides outside the gene matches: 7. CDR1 and CDR2 (germline): SGHNT, YENEEA. The CDR3 protein is CASSTGGLAGAETQYF. CDR3 nucleotide sequence: TGTGCCAGCAGCACCGGGGGACTAGCGGGAGCGGAGACCCAGTACTTC.

The J gene is TRBJ2-1, the V gene TRBV27; 7 bases align to TRBD2. Germline CDR1 is MNHEY and CDR2 is SMNVEV (reference sequence). This CDR3 spans 14 amino acids. The trim removed 8 bases at V and 1 base at J, leaving 5 bases unmatched. The CDR3 DNA is TGTGCCAGCGGATCAGCGGGGTCCTACAATGAGCAGTTCTTC. This translates into CASGSAGSYNEQFF.

The V and J genes are TRBV6-2 or TRBV6-3 and TRBJ1-2; perhaps TRBD1 as D (6 bases). Looked up from germline, CDR1 is MNHEY and CDR2 is SVGEGT. The germline V and J ends were trimmed by 5 bases and 4 bases, with 8 bases remaining between them. The CDR3 sequence is 12 residues long. The CDR3 nucleotides read TGTGCCAGCAGTAGGGACATCTATGGCTACACCTTC. Its translation is CASSRDIYGYTF.

The rearrangement joins TRBV3-1 (or the pseudogene TRBV3-2) to TRBJ2-5, with 10 bases aligning to TRBD2. Germline loops: CDR1 LGHDT, CDR2 YNNKEL (reference sequence). The CDR3 totals 17 residues. V gave up 6 bases and J gave up 4 bases; unmatched junction bases: 14. The CDR3 reads CASSPIAGGWSGETQYF. The CDR3 nucleotides read TGTGCCAGCAGTCCTATAGCGGGAGGCTGGTCAGGAGAGACCCAGTACTTC.

This clone appeared once. This sequence joins TRBV30 and TRBJ2-1; possible D gene TRBD1, 6 bases. CDR3 length equals 14 residues. Germline CDR1 reads GTSNPN; CDR2 reads SVGIG (reference sequence). Trimming took 2 bases from V and 3 from J, leaving 11 bases between them. CDR3 amino acids: CAWSRGYDYNEQFF. The CDR3, as DNA: TGTGCCTGGAGTAGGGGGTACGACTACAATGAGCAGTTCTTC.

The chain links TRBV7-2 to TRBJ2-5, with D maybe TRBD1 (6 bases). Germline CDR1 SGHTA, CDR2 FQGNSA. Trimming cost V 1 base and J 1 base, with 7 bases left between them. This CDR3 region has 14 residues. The CDR3 bases are TGTGCCAGCAGCTTAGGACAGGCCCAAGAGACCCAGTACTTC. Amino acid sequence: CASSLGQAQETQYF.

The chain employs TRBV28 and TRBJ2-3; weak D call: TRBD2 (7 bases). The CDR3 is 15 amino acids. V lost 5 bases to trimming and J lost 6 bases, with 18 bases between them. Germline CDR1 is MDHEN and CDR2 is SYDVKM. The CDR3 coding sequence is TGTGCCAGCAGTCCCCAGGGAGGGGGAAGGGATACGCAGTATTTT. It yields the protein CASSPQGGGRDTQYF.

The CDR3 DNA reads as TGTGCCATCCGACAGGGTGACCAGCCCCAGCATTTT. Its protein is CAIRQGDQPQHF. The V gene is TRBV19, the J gene TRBJ1-5; 7 bases match TRBD1. With 10 bases clipped from V and 7 bases from J, the junction kept 7 bases outside the gene matches. The CDR3 runs to 12 residues. Germline V CDR1 and CDR2: LNHDA, SQIVND (reference sequence). Supplemented by reference TRBV19 and TRBJ1-5, the full variable domain reads DGGITQSPKYLFRKEGQNVTLSCEQNLNHDAMYWYRQDPGQGLRLIYYSQIVNDFQKGDIAEGYSVSREKKESFPLTVTSAQKNPTAFYLCAIRQGDQPQHFGDGTRLSIL.

This chain links TRBV6-5 with TRBJ1-2; 9 bases map to TRBD1. The CDR3 extends over 14 amino acids. V dropped 3 bases and J dropped 8; count of bases not matched to a gene: 7. Per the germline V gene, CDR1 is MNHEY and CDR2 is SVGAGI. The CDR3 DNA reads TGTGCCAGCAGTTATGGAGGGACAGGGAAAGGCTACACCTTC. Protein: CASSYGGTGKGYTF.

V and J are TRBV18 and TRBJ2-1; D gene unclear. V was cut by 1 base and J by 6 bases, with 7 bases left in between. Looked up from germline, CDR1 is KGHSH and CDR2 is LQKENI. The CDR3 consists of 13 residues. This CDR3 reads CASSPRQVNEQFF. CDR3 coding DNA: TGTGCCAGCTCACCACGGCAGGTCAATGAGCAGTTCTTC.

This clone occurred a few times. J is TRBJ2-1 and V is TRBV10-1; 8 nucleotides line up with TRBD2. V shed 0 bases, J shed 0 bases, and the junction held 4 bases outside the gene matches. The CDR3 has 17 amino acids. Germline loops: CDR1 WNHNN, CDR2 SYGVQD (reference sequence). For the CDR3, the DNA is TGCGCCAGCAGTGAGTCTTCGGGAGGGCCCTCCTACAATGAGCAGTTCTTC. Translating it yields CASSESSGGPSYNEQFF.

This rearrangement joins TRBV29-1 to TRBJ1-2, with a tentative D call TRBD1 (5 bases). Trimming took off 4 bases at V and 3 bases at J, with 12 bases between the two ends. CDR1 is SQVTM, CDR2 ANQGSEA, per germline. The CDR3 totals 13 residues. The CDR3 spells CSVAPGRDYGYTF. The CDR3 DNA follows: TGCAGCGTTGCCCCCGGCAGGGACTATGGCTACACCTTC.

This clone was picked up one time. The chain combines TRBV18 with TRBJ2-5, with a possible D match to TRBD2 (6 bases). Trimming removed 3 bases from V and 7 bases from J, with 12 bases in between. Germline CDR1 KGHSH, CDR2 LQKENI. The CDR3 runs to 13 residues. The CDR3 sequence is CASSPEGPGTQYF. In DNA form, the CDR3 reads TGTGCCAGCTCACCGGAGGGTCCCGGGACCCAGTACTTC.

The rearrangement joins TRBV28 to TRBJ1-4; 7 nucleotides line up with TRBD1. V lost 5 bases, J lost 7 bases, and 7 bases stayed unmatched. CDR1 is MDHEN, CDR2 SYDVKM, per germline. The CDR3 runs to 14 residues. CDR3 bases: TGTGCCAGCAGTCCTACAGGGGATCGTGAAAAACTGTTTTTT. Residues: CASSPTGDREKLFF.

This clone was observed a handful of times. Other nucleotide sequences from this sample produce the same CDR3. The CDR3 loop is CASSLAGGRDTQYF. In DNA, the CDR3 is TGCGCCAGCAGCTTGGCAGGGGGTAGGGATACGCAGTATTTT. The chain has TRBV5-1 and TRBJ2-3, with 7 bases fitting TRBD1. Germline V gene lookup returns CDR1 SGHRS and CDR2 YFSETQ. The CDR3 runs 14 residues. V lost 0 bases, J lost 6 bases, and 4 bases stayed unmatched.

This chain joins TRBV7-2 and TRBJ2-5; weak D call: TRBD1 (5 bases). The CDR3 is 15 residues long. Trimming cost V 3 bases and J 3 bases, with 14 bases left between them. Germline V gives CDR1 SGHTA, CDR2 FQGNSA. In DNA, the CDR3 is TGTGCCAGCAGCTTCCAGGCTTTAGGGGAAGAGACCCAGTACTTC. This translates into CASSFQALGEETQYF.

V gene TRBV11-2 combines with J gene TRBJ2-1, with 7 bases that match TRBD2. Germline V gene lookup returns CDR1 SGHAT and CDR2 FQNNGV. V was clipped by 3 bases and J by 3 bases; unmatched bases: 5. The CDR3 covers 15 residues. This CDR3 reads CASSFGGGIYNEQFF. The CDR3 DNA is TGTGCCAGCAGCTTTGGGGGAGGGATCTACAATGAGCAGTTCTTC.